This note documents a single T cell receptor beta chain sequence. No antigen is known for it. The V gene end was trimmed by 3 bases and the J gene end by 8 bases; junction bases not matched to a gene: 7. Germline assignment: CDR1 LNHDA and CDR2 SQIVND (reference sequence). The CDR3 has 14 amino acids. The whole isolated RNA underwent reverse transcription, so sequencing captured expressed TCRB transcripts. Some clones are missing from TCRdb's copy, which holds only in-frame ones; the method was immunoSEQ multiplex PCR. The sample shows hundreds of thousands of clones, over 10% of them seen only once. This specimen belongs to a study of beta chain features in type 1 diabetes. General observations from the study: Patients with Type 1 diabetes showed moderately but significantly shorter TCRB CDR3s in all four CD4+ subsets.

The sequenced sample consisted of naive CD4+ T cells from blood. The sequence came from a man aged 18 to 30 with type 1 diabetes. This chain links TRBV19 with TRBJ1-1, with 9 bases matching TRBD1. The CDR3 here is CASSIRLGTGEAFF. Written as DNA, the CDR3 is TGTGCCAGTAGTATTAGGCTCGGGACAGGGGAAGCTTTCTTT.